These 2 T cell receptor beta chains originate from one sample sequenced in a study of OX40 agonist ivuxolimab in advanced cancers. Sequenced by immunoSEQ multiplex PCR; TCRdb stores in-frame clones only, minus some. The table records approximately 19,000 clones, 85% to 90% of them present only once. Sample: CD4+ or CD8+ T cells sorted from blood, taken in a trial of the OX40 agonist ivuxolimab. The receptors derive from an adult with an advanced solid tumor such as melanoma, head and neck, liver or kidney cancer.

CDR3 amino acids: CSPEVQETQYF. The CDR3 nucleotides are TGCAGCCCTGAGGTCCAAGAGACCCAGTACTTC. The genes are TRBV29-1 and TRBJ2-5; the D is unclear. The CDR3 consists of 11 residues. Looked up from germline, CDR1 is SQVTM and CDR2 is ANQGSEA. V dropped 8 bases and J dropped 1 base, with 8 bases sitting between them.

The rearrangement links TRBV9 to TRBJ2-3, with D maybe TRBD2 (6 bases). The V gene lost 3 bases and the J gene lost 4 bases, with 12 bases spanning the gap. This CDR3 region has 14 residues. The V gene's germline CDR1 is SGDLS and CDR2 YYNGEE. This chain's CDR3 is CASSAAGGADTQYF. The CDR3 coding sequence is TGTGCCAGCAGCGCTGCAGGCGGGGCAGATACGCAGTATTTT.